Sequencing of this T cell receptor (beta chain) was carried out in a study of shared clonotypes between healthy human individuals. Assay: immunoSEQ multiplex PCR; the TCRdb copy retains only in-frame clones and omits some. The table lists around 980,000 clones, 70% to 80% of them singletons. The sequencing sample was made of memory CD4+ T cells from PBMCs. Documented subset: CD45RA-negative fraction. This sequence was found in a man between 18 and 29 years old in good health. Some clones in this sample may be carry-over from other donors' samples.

In DNA form, the CDR3 reads TGTGCCAGCAGCTTGCTCGGGACTCCCGGGGAGCTGTTTTTT. Translated: CASSLLGTPGELFF. This rearrangement joins TRBV7-2 to TRBJ2-2; TRBD2 is a possible D gene (6 bases). The CDR3 contains 14 residues. The V gene lost 3 bases and the J gene lost 6 bases, with 11 bases spanning the gap. Germline V CDR1 and CDR2: SGHTA, FQGNSA.